Sequencing of this TCR beta chain was carried out in a study of blood T cell repertoires in COVID-19. The wider study: Samples came from the United States, Italy and Spain, spanning acute and convalescent COVID-19. In each case, the material was cDNA or gDNA derived from T cells, B-cell-depleted T cells, or PBMCs.

The CDR3 runs 14 residues. With 2 bases removed from V and 4 bases from J, the gap between germline ends came to 10 bases. From germline, CDR1 is SGHDT and CDR2 YYEEEE. In the source study's methods: Reference gene primer amplification gave nucleated cell count estimates. Assay used: immunoSEQ multiplex PCR; TCRdb lists only in-frame clones, some missing. V, J and clone size were drawn from that table, and D and trimming were deduced from the DNA. The sample holds approximately 330,000 clones, about 87% seen once. The rearrangement joins TRBV5-6 to TRBJ2-4; D remains unclear. The receptor comes from a man aged 25-40 years with COVID-19, enrolled during active disease. The sample comprised peripheral blood. CDR3 sequence reads: CASSFAGGKNIQYF. The CDR3, as DNA: TGTGCCAGCAGCTTCGCAGGTGGAAAAAACATTCAGTACTTC.